This T cell receptor (beta chain) emerged from a study of blood T cell repertoires in COVID-19. The method was immunoSEQ multiplex PCR; TCRdb's version includes in-frame clones alone and lacks a portion of them. The repertoire consists of more than 300,000 clones, with 90% occurring once and the leading ten covering under 1.1%. This clone was detected a few times. While infection was still active, Seattle patients were enrolled and then followed longitudinally. This sequence originates from a woman between 40 and 50 years old with COVID-19, enrolled during active disease. Sequencing was performed on peripheral blood.

This CDR3 reads CASSQEPGMNTEAFF. CDR3 in DNA: TGCGCCAGCAGCCAAGAGCCAGGAATGAACACTGAAGCTTTCTTT. The chain joins TRBV4-1 to TRBJ1-1; D is unresolved. This CDR3 contains 15 residues. CDR1 and CDR2 from the germline V gene are MGHRA and YSYEKL. Trimming pared 0 bases from V and 0 bases from J, leaving 8 bases between.